What follows are 8 T cell receptor beta chains derived from one specimen sequenced in a study of T cells of healthy individuals. Using its own MiXCR run on the 5' RACE reads, TCRdb lists one record per CDR3 protein. The repertoire includes nearly 100,000 distinct CDR3 sequences, under 20% of them detected once, and about 6.2% sits in the top ten. These TCRs come from a human donor in good health.

At least ten counts were recorded for this clonotype. The V and J genes are TRBV6-6 and TRBJ1-5; D gene unclear. Germline values: CDR1 MNHNY, CDR2 SVGAGI (reference sequence). The CDR3 runs 16 residues. The V gene lost 2 bases and the J gene lost 6 bases, with 17 bases spanning the gap. Written as DNA, the CDR3 is TGTGCCAGCAGTTACCCCTCAGGATCAGAAATTCAGCCCCAGCATTTT. Translated, it gives CASSYPSGSEIQPQHF.

The chain uses TRBV7-2 and TRBJ2-1; maybe TRBD2 (6 bases). The germline gives CDR1 SGHTA, CDR2 FQGNSA. V lost 6 bases and J lost 4, with 16 bases in between. This CDR3 contains 15 residues. In DNA form, the CDR3 reads TGTGCCAGCAGACTAGCACGGACTCAGTACAATGAGCAGTTCTTC. Translated, it gives CASRLARTQYNEQFF.

This clonotype came up a few times. CDR3 DNA sequence: TGTGCCAGCAGTCAAAGACGGTACTCTGGAAACACCATATATTTT. Translated, it gives CASSQRRYSGNTIYF. The V and J genes are TRBV6-5 and TRBJ1-3; D is ambiguous. The CDR3 runs to 15 residues. V was pared by 5 bases and J by 0 bases, with 11 bases between. Per germline, CDR1 MNHEY and CDR2 SVGAGI.

This clonotype was detected ten times or more. The V call is TRBV29-1, the J call TRBJ2-5; no clear D. The ends were cut back, 3 bases at V and 1 base at J, with 6 bases in the middle. Germline V gene data show CDR1 as SQVTM and CDR2 as ANQGSEA. The CDR3 consists of 12 residues. CDR3 coding DNA: TGCAGCGTTGAGGTAGTCCAAGAGACCCAGTACTTC. Translating it yields CSVEVVQETQYF.

The chain is built from TRBV5-1 and TRBJ2-5, with no clear D. CDR1 SGHRS and CDR2 YFSETQ come from the germline V gene. Deletions cut 6 bases from V and 3 bases from J, with 12 bases between. This CDR3 is 13 amino acids long. The CDR3, as DNA: TGCGCCAGCACAAAGGGTAGGGAAGAGACCCAGTACTTC. It codes for CASTKGREETQYF.

The V gene is TRBV14, the J gene TRBJ1-4, with 9 bases identical to TRBD1. There are 15 residues in the CDR3. Per germline, CDR1 SGHDN and CDR2 FVKESK. J lost 8 bases, V lost 2 bases, and 6 bases had no gene match. The CDR3 DNA reads as TGTGCCAGCAGCCAAAGGACAGGGGACAGCGAAAAACTGTTTTTT. It yields the protein CASSQRTGDSEKLFF.

V is TRBV6-2 or TRBV6-3 and J is TRBJ2-3; 7 positions match TRBD1. With V trimmed by 0 bases and J by 3 bases, 6 bases remained unmatched. CDR3 length: 16 residues. Germline V gene sequence: CDR1 MNHEY, CDR2 SVGEGT. The CDR3 region is CASSYSDREATDTQYF. In nucleotides, the CDR3 is TGTGCCAGCAGTTACTCCGACAGGGAAGCTACAGATACGCAGTATTTT.

This clonotype has just a few counts. This rearrangement joins TRBV7-3 to TRBJ1-1; D remains unclear. V lost 1 base and J lost 6, with 9 bases in between. The CDR3 consists of 13 residues. Germline-derived CDR1 and CDR2 are SGHTA and FQGTGA. CDR3 sequence (DNA): TGTGCCAGCAGCTTAATTTCGGATGCTGAAGCTTTCTTT. Translated, it gives CASSLISDAEAFF.